This T cell receptor beta chain is from a study of blood T cells in healthy people across ages. Per sample, no less than 5 micrograms of total RNA were extracted. Trimming left V 5 bases short and J 0 bases short, with 15 bases between. Germline V gene data show CDR1 as GTSNPN and CDR2 as SVGIG (reference sequence). This CDR3 is 15 amino acids long. Using a J-beta primer mix together with a sample-barcoded 5' primer, a second PCR was run for roughly 7 to 11 cycles. From the 5' RACE reads, TCRdb called clonotypes with MiXCR, one entry per CDR3 protein. The sample has about 780,000 distinct CDR3 sequences, 46% seen once.

Specimen: blood. This TCR was sampled from an elderly man in good health. The rearrangement joins TRBV30 to TRBJ2-3; perhaps D is TRBD1 or TRBD2 (5 bases each). CDR3 in amino acids: CAWSEGTTSTDTQYF. DNA of the CDR3: TGTGCCTGGTCCGAGGGGACCACTAGCACAGATACGCAGTATTTT.